Here is one TCR beta chain with its context. Its binding antigen is unknown. No much larger clone exists at a distance of one base, and base qualities are not known. The protocol used for the library was the immunoSEQ multiplex PCR assay. RNA was extracted from all samples and reverse transcribed into cDNA as template for TCR sequencing. First-strand cDNA was synthesized using SuperScript III with a 2:1 mix of oligo-dT and random hexamers. A synthetic immune receptor repertoire was used to gauge amplification bias, and whatever bias remained was removed computationally. Turning to the authors' computational methods: Raw reads were preprocessed for error removal, and CDR3 was defined according to IMGT conventions as running from the conserved cysteine to phenylalanine. Clonality was computed as 1 minus the Shannon entropy, with the entropy normalized by log2 of the number of productive unique TCRs. CD4 or CD8 identity of scalp clones was inferred by cross-referencing scalp TCRbeta sequences with sorted blood CD4 and CD8 repertoires. TCRdb holds this immuneACCESS table with in-frame rearrangements only. Some clones are missing; in checked studies, unresolved V genes explain under half, and the rest has no known cause. The V and J calls and the clone size are those of that table, but D and trimming were determined from the DNA. The sample table contains more than 200,000 clones; only one count was recorded for 43% of them. Over 2% of the sample is in the top ten clones.

The sample belongs to a study of CD8+ T cells in alopecia areata (dated by TCRdb to about 2018). The study in broad terms: Treated patients were enrolled in an open-label pilot trial of oral tofacitinib at 5 to 10 mg twice daily for moderate-to-severe alopecia areata. Tofacitinib was administered for 6 to 18 months, and 6 months of follow-up off drug were then conducted to assess delayed response and recurrence. For the treated patients, the SALT score, which quantifies what percentage of scalp surface area is affected, served as the measure of disease severity. High-throughput TCRbeta sequencing was used to examine T cell clonal expansion in alopecia areata in both the C3H/HeJ mouse model and human patients. In humans, TCRbeta sequencing was performed on scalp tissue and on sorted CD4+ and CD8+ peripheral blood T cells from healthy controls and from patients with patchy or totalis/universalis alopecia areata. Biopsies were taken from tofacitinib-treated patients at baseline and at 4 and 24 weeks of treatment, and a later scalp biopsy was taken in several of the tofacitinib-treated patients. Scalp clonality was compared among normal scalp (n=4), patchy alopecia areata scalp (n=8), and alopecia totalis/universalis scalp (n=8). The RNA source kit depended on sample type: the PAXgene miRNA kit for fixed scalp, the miRNeasy kit for PBMCs, and the RNeasy kit for mouse skin. TCRbeta CDR3 regions were amplified by immunoSEQ multiplex PCR with 35 Vbeta forward and 13 Jbeta reverse primers. The full study reports these points: Tofacitinib significantly decreased scalp clonality and the number of expanded CD8+ clones among the top 100 scalp clones. Because the treated cohort was small and had just a single nonresponder, larger studies are needed to establish links between baseline CD8+ expansion and response. Compared with mice, TCR sequences shared between patients were less clear, possibly partly because of HLA diversity across the patient population. Higher clonality and more expanded CD8+ clones were observed in lesional scalp than in normal scalp, particularly in alopecia totalis/universalis, a finding suggestive of antigenic drive. During tofacitinib treatment, many expanded lesional clones stuck around in both scalp and blood, and this persistence may partly explain why relapse happens after treatment is stopped. Unlike mouse skin, where gammadelta T cells dominate, normal human skin contains resident alphabeta T cells that get sequenced too, which complicates analysis of the scalp TCR repertoire.

Per the publication, the treatment or condition label means: oral pan-JAK inhibitor, 5-10 mg twice daily. From alopecia areata patients, peripheral blood was collected along with lesional scalp punch biopsies. PBMCs were isolated by density centrifugation and stained for CD3, CD4 and CD8, after which CD4+ and CD8+ T cells were sorted on a FACSAria. Trimming at the junction amounts to 2 bases on V and 7 bases on J, and the germline ends lie 3 bases apart. Taken from the germline V gene, the CDR1 and CDR2 loops are MGHDK and SYGVNS. The CDR3 starts with the cysteine, ends with the phenylalanine, and has 11 residues. Just CDR3 DNA is preserved here, 33 bases in frame from base 1.

The chain is made from TRBV25-1 and TRBJ1-3, with the D segment identity uncertain. This sample comprised CD4+ T cells sorted from blood, obtained at roughly week 38, from a patient treated with tofacitinib. This TCR derives from a human donor with alopecia areata. In nucleotides, the sequence is TGTGCCAGCAGTGAAGTCAACACCATATATTTT. Translated, this gives CASSEVNTIYF.